The TCR beta chain described here comes from a study of blood T cell repertoires in COVID-19 (dated by TCRdb to the early 2020s). As for the study more broadly: Samples from collaborators originated in the United States, Italy and Spain and spanned both the acute and convalescent phases of COVID-19. The samples were drawn from two sources: the first 160 participants of the ongoing ImmuneRACE study, and 1,200 or so subjects contributed by 6 global collaborators. The prospective study material was composed of cDNA or gDNA derived from T cells, B-cell-depleted T cells, or PBMCs. The repertoires were made available in a free public database intended to serve as a resource for research on the immune response to SARS-CoV-2. Where HLA class I and class II types were available, the types were taken from metadata supplied by the sample provider, not from assay-based typing. Subjects who had been exposed to COVID-19, were actively infected with it, or had recovered from it provided the deeply sampled blood TCRbeta repertoires that made up the dataset. The sample metadata nearly always contained a de-identified subject ID, COVID-19 status, age in years and sex. Broad study findings and their caveats: How much clinical and demographic metadata was included differed by source and by participant, and the metadata was provided uncurated.

In the prospective study, participants were roughly 18 to 89 years old, resided in about two dozen geographic areas of the United States, and were enrolled through a virtual design. In the prospective study, participants were assigned to cohorts based on the clinical history participants reported in a screening survey and a study questionnaire. Recovered participants in ImmuneRACE Cohort 3 were defined as having two consecutive negative NP/OP PCR tests, clearance from a healthcare professional, or resolution of symptoms. In the prospective study, whole blood, serum and a nasopharyngeal or oropharyngeal swab were collected from each participant by mobile phlebotomists. Additional blood draws and questionnaires over an approximately two-month period could optionally be provided by prospective study participants. Before DNA extraction, prospective study blood samples were shipped either frozen or at room temperature.

CDR1 and CDR2 are drawn from the germline V gene: SGHTA, FQGNSA. From V the trimming removes 5 bases and from J it removes 4 bases, while the gene matches leave 5 bases of the junction unaccounted for. The CDR3 contains 15 residues, cysteine and phenylalanine counted. The read is trimmed to its CDR3 DNA, 45 bases read in frame from base 1. There are a few counts of this clone. Its antigen is still unknown. No per-base quality is available; no much larger clone lies one base away. TCRbeta CDR3 regions were amplified from genomic DNA by means of the immunoSEQ Assay, a bias-controlled multiplex PCR. The original methods were these. Within the assay, amplification of reference gene primers was used to estimate how many nucleated cells each sample contained. To quantify the absolute abundance of each unique TCRbeta CDR3 rearrangement, sequence reads were collapsed and filtered. For each sample, productive Simpson clonality was calculated by taking the square root of Simpson's diversity index across productive rearrangements. TCRdb re-hosts the immuneACCESS table, in-frame sequences only. Its copies lack some clones; in the studies checked, an unresolved V gene accounts for under half of them, and the cause for the rest is not known. Clone size and V and J calls were adopted from that table, with D and trimming inferred from the DNA. This sample lists a few hundred thousand clones; roughly four fifths were detected once. The ten top clones hold 5% to 5.5% of the sample.

The sample consisted of PBMCs or T cells enriched from blood (not recorded which). The TCR originated in a woman in her fifties or sixties who had recovered from COVID-19. The rearranged segments are TRBV7-2 and TRBJ2-3, with TRBD2 identical over 11 junction bases. CDR3 sequence: CASSQGLAESDTQYF. The DNA sequence follows: TGTGCCAGCAGCCAGGGACTAGCGGAGTCAGATACGCAGTATTTT.